These T cell receptor beta chains were read from a single sample in a study of shared T cell receptors in the human thymus. The assay was immunoSEQ multiplex PCR, and TCRdb's table has in-frame clones only and misses some. This sample has 500,000 to 750,000 clones, with roughly 90% found just once. Separately, the same data were catalogued under a study of human thymus T cells.

The sequencing input was thymocytes. The source is a boy in the first two years of life with a congenital heart defect. CDR3s include the opening cysteine and the closing phenylalanine or tryptophan. The order of the fields is D gene, V gene, J gene, clone size, CDR3 protein, CDR3 DNA. D genes are given only for firm matches. The listing skips clone size in some rows; elsewhere it reads once, few, many or a size class.

D: TRBD2
V: TRBV23-1
J: TRBJ2-1
size: NA
CDR3: CASCGGLAGANEQFF
DNA: TGCGCCAGCTGCGGGGGACTAGCGGGAGCCAATGAGCAGTTCTTC

D: NA
V: TRBV7-2
J: TRBJ1-1
size: NA
CDR3: CASSLPNRASEAFF
DNA: TGTGCCAGCAGCTTACCGAACAGGGCCTCAGAAGCTTTCTTT

D: NA
V: TRBV4-2
J: TRBJ2-3
size: NA
CDR3: CASSQAPSDTDTQYF
DNA: TGTGCCAGCAGCCAAGCCCCTAGCGATACAGATACGCAGTATTTT

D: NA
V: TRBV4-1
J: TRBJ2-7
size: NA
CDR3: CASSQEGGVPYEQYF
DNA: TGCGCCAGCAGCCAAGAAGGCGGGGTCCCCTACGAGCAGTACTTC

D: NA
V: TRBV18
J: TRBJ2-7
size: NA
CDR3: CASSREDRAHEQYF
DNA: TGTGCCAGCTCCCGGGAGGACAGAGCCCACGAGCAGTACTTC

D: TRBD1
V: TRBV10-3
J: TRBJ2-7
size: few
CDR3: CAISVDRSSYEQYF
DNA: TGTGCCATCAGTGTGGACAGGAGCTCCTACGAGCAGTACTTC

D: NA
V: TRBV5-1
J: TRBJ2-2
size: NA
CDR3: CASSLESGRVTGELFF
DNA: TGCGCCAGCAGCTTGGAGTCAGGCAGGGTCACCGGGGAGCTGTTTTTT

D: TRBD2
V: TRBV5-6
J: TRBJ2-7
size: NA
CDR3: CASSPPGRSGVREQYF
DNA: TGTGCCAGCAGCCCCCCCGGCAGGAGCGGGGTACGGGAGCAGTACTTC

D: TRBD2
V: TRBV7-2
J: TRBJ2-3
size: NA
CDR3: CASSAGTSGRFLTDTQYF
DNA: TGTGCCAGCAGCGCCGGGACTAGCGGGAGGTTTCTCACAGATACGCAGTATTTT

D: NA
V: TRBV5-4
J: TRBJ2-1
size: NA
CDR3: CASSLVVVSSSSYNEQFF
DNA: TGTGCCAGCAGCTTGGTAGTCGTAAGCTCGAGCTCCTACAATGAGCAGTTCTTC

D: NA
V: TRBV6-4
J: TRBJ2-7
size: NA
CDR3: CASSDCRGNEQYF
DNA: TGTGCCAGCAGTGACTGCAGGGGCAACGAGCAGTACTTC